The entry that follows covers one T cell receptor beta chain sequence. Its antigen is unknown. This sample is part of a study of T cell responses to AZD1222 COVID-19 vaccine. The CDR3 sequence is 18 residues long. V shed 2 bases, J shed 9 bases, and the junction held 18 bases outside the gene matches. Per germline, CDR1 MNHEY and CDR2 SVGEGT. Findings and caveats of the study: Regions 160-218 and 743-854 held dominance among vaccine-associated CD4 TCRs, which spanned spike. Spike-specific TCR breadth and depth rose after two AZD1222 doses. Among spike-specific TCRs, nearly half reportedly target unmutated variant regions. Clonal diversity was possibly underestimated; the donors were predominantly white British and more often female.

Method: immunoSEQ multiplex PCR; TCRdb's copy keeps in-frame clones and lacks some. The table lists about 90,000 clones, 75% to 90% of them singletons. The J gene is TRBJ1-4, the V gene TRBV6-2 or TRBV6-3; TRBD1 aligns across 7 bases. This TCR came from an adult who received the AZD1222 COVID-19 vaccine. The starting material was peripheral blood, obtained 28 days after the second AZD1222 dose. DNA for the CDR3: TGTGCCAGCAGTTACACCCCAACCGACAGGGTTAATAGCCAAAAACTGTTTTTT. This codes for CASSYTPTDRVNSQKLFF.